The T cell receptor (beta chain) described here comes from a study of T cell repertoires in cytomegalovirus infection. About the research overall: As its CMV epitopes, the study selected recently identified HLA-C-restricted and well-studied HLA-B-restricted targets. It was the public TCR beta signatures that indicated both CMV infection and matching HLA type.

Study-wide results and limits: Carriers of CMV and the relevant HLA type were discriminated by public TCR beta frequency. Dominating the ex vivo response were TCR beta clonotypes that were CMV-specific and HLA-C-restricted.

MiXCR was run by TCRdb on the reads, yielding one entry per CDR3 protein. The table includes roughly 200,000 distinct CDR3 sequences, 35% to 45% detected once. As regards this clonotype: No antigen is known for it.

Germline lookup yields CDR1 SNHLY and CDR2 FYNNEI. The CDR3 extends over 14 amino acids. The V end lost 6 bases, the J end lost 8 bases, and 19 bases lay between the germline ends. The input for sequencing was CD8+ T cells from cultured PBMCs, taken from culture after CMV antigen stimulation. This sequence was found in a human donor in good health (CMV status not recorded). Some clones in this sample may be carry-over from other donors' samples. This rearrangement joins TRBV2 to TRBJ1-2, with a weak D call TRBD1 (5 bases). The CDR3 nucleotides read TGTGCCAGCAGCCCCCGGGACTTGGAAGGAGGCTACACCTTC. This sequence encodes CASSPRDLEGGYTF. The variable domain in full, completed from reference TRBV2 and TRBJ1-2, reads EPEVTQTPSHQVTQMGQEVILRCVPISNHLYFYWYRQILGQKVEFLVSFYNNEISEKSEIFDDQFSVERPDGSNFTLKIRSTKLEDSAMYFCASSPRDLEGGYTFGSGTRLTVV.